The next 20 T cell receptor beta chains were all read from a single sample in a study of CXCR3-negative and CXCR3-positive naive CD8 T cells. Each TRB cDNA library was prepared by 5' RACE (with UMI labels). TCRdb reprocessed the 5' RACE reads, with one entry per CDR3 protein and no DNA. The sample spans 7,000 to 8,000 distinct CDR3 sequences; the ten largest clones claim around 1.5%. The specimen sequenced was naive CXCR3- CD8+ T cells from blood. Specified subset: CD45RO-CCR7+CD27+CD95- naive CD8+ T cells lacking CXCR3 (TNR3-). These receptors all come from a human donor in good health. Some clones in this sample may be carry-over from other donors' samples.

This sequence joins TRBV25-1 and TRBJ1-4; the D call of TRBD1 rests on TCRdb alone, since no DNA is present to check it. There are 15 residues in the CDR3. CDR1 and CDR2 from the germline V gene are MGHDK and SYGVNS. The CDR3 sequence: CASSGGGGANEKLFF.

This clonotype is labeled medium-sized based on frequency. V and J are TRBV7-8 and TRBJ2-7; there is no DNA to check the TCRdb D call of TRBD1. CDR1 is SGHVS, CDR2 FQNEAQ, per germline. CDR3 size: 14 residues. CDR3 sequence reads: CASSPGPQGYEQYF.

The CDR3 loop reads CASSYLFPSQGKDGYTF. V gene TRBV6-5 combines with J gene TRBJ1-2; TCRdb's assignment of TRBD1 cannot be checked, as there is no DNA. Germline V lookup: CDR1 MNHEY, CDR2 SVGAGI. There are 17 residues in the CDR3.

The chain uses TRBV2 and TRBJ2-1; checking the TCRdb D call of TRBD2 is not possible without DNA. Germline V lookup: CDR1 SNHLY, CDR2 FYNNEI. The CDR3 is made up of 16 amino acids. CDR3 sequence reads: CASSESSGYSYNEQFF.

This clonotype shows up as medium-sized by frequency. The rearrangement joins TRBV29-1 to TRBJ2-2. Germline-derived CDR1 and CDR2 are SQVTM and ANQGSEA. The CDR3 runs to 13 residues. The CDR3 reads CSSRGAEPGELFF.

The chain has TRBV5-5 and TRBJ1-2; there is no DNA to check the TCRdb D call of TRBD1. The length of the CDR3 is 15 residues. In germline, CDR1 is SGHKS, CDR2 YYEKEE (reference sequence). CDR3 region: CASSSSSGADYGYTF.

By frequency, this clonotype is medium-sized (0.01 to 0.1%). J is TRBJ2-7 and V is TRBV3-1; the D call from TCRdb, TRBD2, cannot be confirmed without DNA. Germline V gene data show CDR1 as LGHDT and CDR2 as YNNKEL (reference sequence). This CDR3 contains 15 residues. The CDR3 sequence: CASSPTPGTSNEQYF.

V is TRBV7-9 and J is TRBJ1-2. The CDR3 covers 11 residues. Germline V gene lookup returns CDR1 SEHNR and CDR2 FQNEAQ (reference sequence). CDR3 sequence: CASSFQDGYTF.

By frequency, this clonotype is medium-sized. The chain joins TRBV6-6 to TRBJ2-1; no DNA is available, so the TRBD2 call from TCRdb remains unchecked. This CDR3 comprises 20 residues. Germline values: CDR1 MNHNY, CDR2 SVGAGI (reference sequence). Here the CDR3 reads CASSYSVIAGTPMVDNEQFF.

Judged by frequency, this clonotype is medium-sized. This chain connects TRBV12-3 or TRBV12-4 to TRBJ2-7; the D gene TCRdb calls, TRBD1, cannot be checked with no DNA. This CDR3 has 16 residues. CDR3 protein: CASSLDGGLFSYEQYF.

This clonotype is deemed medium-sized by its frequency. The chain recombines TRBV14 with TRBJ2-2; as DNA is missing, the TRBD2 call by TCRdb cannot be tested. Germline V CDR1 and CDR2: SGHDN, FVKESK. CDR3 length equals 16 residues. CDR3 amino acids: CASSQIFRGGTGELFF.

V gene TRBV28 combines with J gene TRBJ2-7. The CDR3 runs to 14 residues. CDR1 is MDHEN and CDR2 is SYDVKM in the germline V gene. CDR3: CASSLLAGAHEQYF.

This clonotype is deemed medium-sized by its frequency. The CDR3 loop reads CSVLGGITYEQYF. The genes are TRBV29-1 and TRBJ2-7; TCRdb outputs TRBD2, but without DNA this stays unchecked. Germline V gives CDR1 SQVTM, CDR2 ANQGSEA. The length of the CDR3 is 13 residues.

This chain links TRBV4-1 with TRBJ1-2; TCRdb names TRBD1, which stays unverified in the absence of DNA. From germline, CDR1 is MGHRA and CDR2 YSYEKL. The CDR3 contains 15 residues. Here the CDR3 reads CASSLSTGTFYGYTF.

V and J are TRBV29-1 and TRBJ2-7; TCRdb names TRBD1, which stays unverified in the absence of DNA. Germline-derived CDR1 and CDR2 are SQVTM and ANQGSEA. The CDR3 is 12 residues long. CDR3 region: CSAQGFTYEQYF.

This rearrangement joins TRBV4-1 to TRBJ2-5; TCRdb's D call, TRBD1, is unchecked because there is no DNA. CDR3 length: 16 residues. Germline V gives CDR1 MGHRA, CDR2 YSYEKL. CDR3 in amino acids: CASSSSGGDLAETQYF.

This clonotype ranks as medium-sized in terms of frequency. The chain is built from TRBV12-5 and TRBJ1-1. CDR1 is LGHNT and CDR2 is FRNRAP in the germline V gene. This CDR3 contains 14 residues. CDR3 amino acids: CASAREGMNTEAFF.

V and J are TRBV7-8 and TRBJ2-3; TCRdb's D call, TRBD2, is unchecked because there is no DNA. The CDR3 is 15 amino acids. Germline V CDR1 and CDR2: SGHVS, FQNEAQ. The CDR3 is CASSPGPPGKDTQYF.

Judged by frequency, this clonotype is medium-sized. The V call is TRBV29-1, the J call TRBJ1-2; there is no DNA to check the TCRdb D call of TRBD1. Germline CDR1 SQVTM, CDR2 ANQGSEA. The CDR3 runs to 13 residues. This chain's CDR3 is CSVVDRPDYGYTF.

The J gene is TRBJ1-2, the V gene TRBV7-9; as DNA is missing, the TRBD1 call by TCRdb cannot be tested. The CDR3 length is 13 residues. Germline-derived CDR1 and CDR2 are SEHNR and FQNEAQ (reference sequence). The CDR3 loop is CASSLTPPYGYTF.